This T cell receptor beta chain appears in the sequencing data of a study of blood T cell repertoires in COVID-19. Study overall: Acute and convalescent COVID-19 specimens originated in the United States, Italy and Spain.

This CDR3 is 14 amino acids long. Germline V CDR1 and CDR2: SGHTA, FQGNSA. Deletions cut 1 base from V and 10 bases from J, with 16 bases between. Original analysis: Scientists estimated how many nucleated cells there were by amplifying reference gene primers. Measured with immunoSEQ multiplex PCR; TCRdb has only the in-frame clones, and not every one. V, J and clone size are taken as reported in that table, and D and trimming were inferred from the DNA itself. The table records about 40,000 clones, 65% to 90% of them present only once. The sequence derives from a man aged 40-55 years with active COVID-19. The sequencing sample was made of peripheral blood. This rearrangement joins TRBV7-2 to TRBJ1-1; D may be TRBD1 (6 bases). CDR3 in amino acids: CASSLGTAVGVAFF. The CDR3 DNA sequence: TGTGCCAGCAGCTTAGGGACAGCTGTCGGGGTAGCTTTCTTT.